Below, one TCR beta chain is given with its context. The data originate from a study of technical replicates of blood from several donors. The CDR3 is made up of 15 amino acids. CDR1 is LNHDA and CDR2 is SQIVND in the germline V gene (reference sequence). The V end lost 5 bases, the J end lost 0 bases, and 11 bases lay between the germline ends. Assay used: immunoSEQ multiplex PCR; TCRdb lists only in-frame clones, some missing. This table holds around 97,000 clones, around 96% found once. This chain uses TRBV19 with TRBJ1-5; TRBD1 might be the D (5 bases). The sample comprised T cells isolated from PBMCs. This clonotype was sampled from a human donor in good health. CDR3 amino acids: CASSPGQFSNQPQHF. CDR3 DNA: TGTGCCAGTAGTCCCGGACAATTTAGCAATCAGCCCCAGCATTTT. Drawing the rest from reference TRBV19 and TRBJ1-5, the complete variable domain is DGGITQSPKYLFRKEGQNVTLSCEQNLNHDAMYWYRQDPGQGLRLIYYSQIVNDFQKGDIAEGYSVSREKKESFPLTVTSAQKNPTAFYLCASSPGQFSNQPQHFGDGTRLSIL.